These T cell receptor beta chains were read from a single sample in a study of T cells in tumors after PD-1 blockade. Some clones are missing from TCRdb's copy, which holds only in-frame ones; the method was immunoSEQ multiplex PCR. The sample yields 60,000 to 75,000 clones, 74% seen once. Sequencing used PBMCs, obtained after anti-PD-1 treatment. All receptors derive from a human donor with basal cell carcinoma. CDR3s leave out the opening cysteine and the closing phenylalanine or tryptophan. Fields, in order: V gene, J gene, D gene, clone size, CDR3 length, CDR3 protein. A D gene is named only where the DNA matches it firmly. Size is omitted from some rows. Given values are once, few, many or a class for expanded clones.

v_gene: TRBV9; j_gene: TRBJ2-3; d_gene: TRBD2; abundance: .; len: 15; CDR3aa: ASSVGRTSRLTDTQY
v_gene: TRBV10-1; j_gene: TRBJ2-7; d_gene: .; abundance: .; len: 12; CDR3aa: ASSQDSSSYEQY
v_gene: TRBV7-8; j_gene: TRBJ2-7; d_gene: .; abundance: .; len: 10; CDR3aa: ASSLEGSEQY
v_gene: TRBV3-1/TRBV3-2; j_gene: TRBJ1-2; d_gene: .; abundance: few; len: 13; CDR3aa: ASSQEGFSNYGYT
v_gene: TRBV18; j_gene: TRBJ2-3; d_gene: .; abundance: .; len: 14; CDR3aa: ASSPIPTTNTDTQY
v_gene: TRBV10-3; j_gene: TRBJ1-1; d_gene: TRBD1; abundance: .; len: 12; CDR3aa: AIRDTGVGTEAF
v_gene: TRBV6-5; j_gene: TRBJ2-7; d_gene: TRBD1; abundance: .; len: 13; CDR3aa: ASSSGQGASYEQY
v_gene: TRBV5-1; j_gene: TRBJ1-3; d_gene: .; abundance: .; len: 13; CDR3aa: ASSWDQSSGNTIY
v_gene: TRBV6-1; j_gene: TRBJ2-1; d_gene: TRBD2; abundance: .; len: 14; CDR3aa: ASSERLLAGGREQF
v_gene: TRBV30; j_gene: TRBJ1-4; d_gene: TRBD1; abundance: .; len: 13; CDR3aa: AWTIHRGGREKLF
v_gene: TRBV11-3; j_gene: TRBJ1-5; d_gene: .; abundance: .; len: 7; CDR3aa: ASREPQH
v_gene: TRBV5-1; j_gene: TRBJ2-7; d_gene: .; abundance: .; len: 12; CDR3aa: ASSPTAQISEQY
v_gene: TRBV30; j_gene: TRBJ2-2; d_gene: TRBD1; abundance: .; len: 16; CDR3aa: AWARGTGGRLNTGELF
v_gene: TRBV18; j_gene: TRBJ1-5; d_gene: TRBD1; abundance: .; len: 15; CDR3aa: ASSPWRQGAGNQPQH
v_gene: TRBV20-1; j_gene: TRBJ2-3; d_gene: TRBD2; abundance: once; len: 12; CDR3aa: SAGAGGAPDTQY
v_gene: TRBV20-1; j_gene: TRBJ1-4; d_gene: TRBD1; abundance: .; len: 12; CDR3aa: SASPGQINEKLF
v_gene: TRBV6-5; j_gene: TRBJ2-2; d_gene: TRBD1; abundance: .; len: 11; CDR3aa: ASSRTGNTELF
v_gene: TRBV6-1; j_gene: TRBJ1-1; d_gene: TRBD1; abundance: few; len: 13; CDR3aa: ASSEEGATPYEAF
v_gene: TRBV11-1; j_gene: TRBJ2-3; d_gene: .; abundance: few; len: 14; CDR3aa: ASSLGDWLSTDTQY
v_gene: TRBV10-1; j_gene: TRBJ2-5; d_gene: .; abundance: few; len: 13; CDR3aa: ASSVGGAGEETQY
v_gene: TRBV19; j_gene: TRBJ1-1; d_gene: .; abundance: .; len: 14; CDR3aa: ASSIRVGRGNTEAF
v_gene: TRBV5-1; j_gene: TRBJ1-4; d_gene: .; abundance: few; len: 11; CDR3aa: ASREQGDEKLF
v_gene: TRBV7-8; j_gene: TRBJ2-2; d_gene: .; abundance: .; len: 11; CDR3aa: ASSRTATGELF
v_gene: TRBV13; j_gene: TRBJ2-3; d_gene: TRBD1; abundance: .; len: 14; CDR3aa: ASSTRQGPGTDTQY
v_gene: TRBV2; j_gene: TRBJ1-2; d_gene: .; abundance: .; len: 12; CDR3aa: ASSDWRGGGGYT
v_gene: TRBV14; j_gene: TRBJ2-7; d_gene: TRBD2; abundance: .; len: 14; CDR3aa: ASSHQGQRGRYEQY
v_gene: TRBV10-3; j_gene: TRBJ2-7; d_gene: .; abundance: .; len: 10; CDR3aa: AISESAYEQY
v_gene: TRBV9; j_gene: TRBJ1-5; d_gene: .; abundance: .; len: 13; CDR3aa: ASSVGQGNNQPQH
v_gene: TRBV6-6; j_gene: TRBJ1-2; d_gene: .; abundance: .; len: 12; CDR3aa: ASSYSKGNYGYT
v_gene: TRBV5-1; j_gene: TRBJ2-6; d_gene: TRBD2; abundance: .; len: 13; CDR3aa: ASRGGSSGANVLT
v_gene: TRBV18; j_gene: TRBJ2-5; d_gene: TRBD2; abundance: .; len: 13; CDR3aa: ASSPLTGGQETQY
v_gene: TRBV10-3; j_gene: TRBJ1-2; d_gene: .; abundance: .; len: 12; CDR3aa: AISESSEVGGYT
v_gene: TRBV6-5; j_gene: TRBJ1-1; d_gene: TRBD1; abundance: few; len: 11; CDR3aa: ASKPRGRGEAF
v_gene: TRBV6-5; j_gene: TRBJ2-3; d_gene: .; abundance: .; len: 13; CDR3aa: ASSYMRPGTDTQY
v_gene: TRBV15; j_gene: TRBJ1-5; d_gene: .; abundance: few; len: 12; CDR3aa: ATSISGVHQPQH
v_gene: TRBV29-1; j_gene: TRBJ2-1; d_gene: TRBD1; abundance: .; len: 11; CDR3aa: SVGGALRGEQF
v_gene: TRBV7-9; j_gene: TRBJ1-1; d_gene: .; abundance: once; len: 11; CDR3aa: ASSPTGNTEAF
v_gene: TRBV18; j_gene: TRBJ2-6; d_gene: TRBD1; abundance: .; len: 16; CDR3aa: ASSPPAGQAYGANVLT
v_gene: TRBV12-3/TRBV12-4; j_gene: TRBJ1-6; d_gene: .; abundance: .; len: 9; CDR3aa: ASSLNSPLH
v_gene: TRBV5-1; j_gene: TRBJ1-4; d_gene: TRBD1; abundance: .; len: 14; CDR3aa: ASSGGTGRSGEKLF
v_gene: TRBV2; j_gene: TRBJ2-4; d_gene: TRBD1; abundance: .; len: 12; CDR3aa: ASSGTGAKNIQY
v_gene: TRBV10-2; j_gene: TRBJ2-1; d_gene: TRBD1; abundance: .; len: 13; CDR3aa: ASGGQNLGDNEQF
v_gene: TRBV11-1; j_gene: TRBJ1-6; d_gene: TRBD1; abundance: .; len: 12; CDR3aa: ASSRGQGDSPLH
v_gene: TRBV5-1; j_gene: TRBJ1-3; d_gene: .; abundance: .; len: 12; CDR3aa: ASSLVGYGNTIY
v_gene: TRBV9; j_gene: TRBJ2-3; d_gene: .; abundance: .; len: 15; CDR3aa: ASSVVTGTPTPDTQY
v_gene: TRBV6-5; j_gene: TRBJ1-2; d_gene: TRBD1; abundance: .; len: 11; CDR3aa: ASRGDSRYGYT
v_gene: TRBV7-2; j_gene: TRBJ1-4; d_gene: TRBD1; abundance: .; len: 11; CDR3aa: ASSLGTAEKLF
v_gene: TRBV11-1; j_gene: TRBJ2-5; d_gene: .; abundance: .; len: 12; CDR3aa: ASSPWQSQETQY
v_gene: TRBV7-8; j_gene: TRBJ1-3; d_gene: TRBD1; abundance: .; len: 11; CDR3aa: ASSRGPGNTIY
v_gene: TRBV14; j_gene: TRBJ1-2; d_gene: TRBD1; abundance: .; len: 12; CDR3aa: ASSPQDRGGGYT
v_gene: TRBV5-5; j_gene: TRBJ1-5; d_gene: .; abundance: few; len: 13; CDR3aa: ASSRTTGNNQPQH
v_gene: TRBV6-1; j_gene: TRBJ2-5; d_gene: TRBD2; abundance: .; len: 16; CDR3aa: ASSEVGPKRGGRETQY
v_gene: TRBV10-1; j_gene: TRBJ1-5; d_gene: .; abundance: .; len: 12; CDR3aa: ASDRGFTGQPQH
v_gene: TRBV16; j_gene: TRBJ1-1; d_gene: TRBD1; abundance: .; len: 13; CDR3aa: ASSLGTGANTEAF